Listed below are T cell receptor beta chains from one sample, sequenced in a study of blood T cell repertoires in COVID-19. The table came from immunoSEQ multiplex PCR; TCRdb's copy has only in-frame clones and leaves some out. The table has 150,000 to 200,000 clones, approximately 83% seen once. Sequencing was performed on peripheral blood. The receptors were gathered from a human donor in a cohort sampled during active COVID-19. Both conserved end residues are part of each CDR3. Each record gives: J gene, clone size, D gene, CDR3 length, V gene, CDR3 DNA, CDR3 protein. A D gene is named only where the DNA matches it firmly. Only part of the rows carry a size: once, few, many, or a class if the clone is expanded.

TRBJ2-7 | . | TRBD2 | 17 | TRBV18 | TGTGCCAGCTCACCATTCGCGAGACTAGCGGATTCCTACGAGCAGTACTTC | CASSPFARLADSYEQYF
TRBJ1-1 | . | . | 13 | TRBV27 | TGTGCCAGCAGGGCACAGGGAGTCACTGAAGCTTTCTTT | CASRAQGVTEAFF
TRBJ1-1 | . | TRBD1 | 15 | TRBV19 | TGTGCCAGTAGTATTAGGGCCAGGGGGACCACTGAAGCTTTCTTT | CASSIRARGTTEAFF
TRBJ2-7 | . | TRBD2 | 17 | TRBV28 | TGTGCCAGCAGTACCCAGACCGTAGCGGGTCCCTCCTACGAGCAGTACTTC | CASSTQTVAGPSYEQYF
TRBJ2-7 | once | TRBD1 | 15 | TRBV5-1 | TGCGCCAGCAGCCCGCCCGGGACAGGGGTCTACGAGCAGTACTTC | CASSPPGTGVYEQYF
TRBJ1-1 | . | . | 13 | TRBV6-5 | TGTGCCAGCAGTATCAGTGATTACACTGAAGCTTTCTTT | CASSISDYTEAFF
TRBJ2-7 | . | . | 15 | TRBV7-8 | TGTGCCAGCAGCCCCACACCCGAGAGGGTCTACGGGCAGTACTTC | CASSPTPERVYGQYF
TRBJ1-5 | . | TRBD1 | 15 | TRBV19 | TGTGCCAGTAGGACCGAGGACAGGGGAGGACAGCCCCAGCATTTT | CASRTEDRGGQPQHF
TRBJ2-3 | . | TRBD2 | 15 | TRBV20-1 | TGCAGTGCTAGTCAACTAGCGGTTAGCACAGATACGCAGTATTTT | CSASQLAVSTDTQYF
TRBJ2-5 | . | . | 12 | TRBV29-1 | TGCAGCCTGGGGCAAGGAAGCGAGACCCAGTACTTC | CSLGQGSETQYF